The 15 T cell receptor beta chains in this list originate from one sample, sequenced in a study of metastatic and nonmetastatic thyroid tumors (dated by TCRdb to the early 2020s). None of the patients had been given any treatment before thyroid surgery. Libraries were constructed by PCR. TCRdb names Illumina HiSeq 4000 as the instrument used. The public sequencing data were trimmed at Q25 with fastp and processed into clonotypes with MiXCR by TCRdb, which kept only in-frame beta chains. In all, the sample holds around 24,000 clones, and roughly a quarter of those were seen once. Clones ranked in the top ten supply 10% to 15% of the sample. Sample: tumor tissue. All receptors derive from a male donor with papillary thyroid cancer or a benign thyroid nodule (not recorded which). Some clones in this sample may be carry-over from other donors' samples.

CDR3 nucleotide sequence: TGTGCCACTAAGCGGACAGGGTACAATGAGCAGTTCTTC. Translated, it gives CATKRTGYNEQFF. This chain uses TRBV19 with TRBJ2-1, with 8 positions matching TRBD1. V dropped 10 bases and J dropped 4; count of bases not matched to a gene: 6. The germline V gene has CDR1 LNHDA and CDR2 SQIVND (reference sequence). The CDR3 spans 13 residues.

As to this clone: A much larger clonotype is one base distant, so this may be a read error. Other nucleotide sequences in the sample specify the same CDR3. V usage is TRBV20-1 and J usage is TRBJ2-4, with TRBD2 matching 12 bases. The CDR3 spans 16 residues. In germline, CDR1 is DFQATT, CDR2 SNEGSKA (reference sequence). The DNA of the CDR3 is TGTAGTGCTAGAGAATGGGCTAGCGGGAGGGAAAACATTCAGTACTTC. Its translation: CSAREWASGRENIQYF.

This clone occurred many times. The CDR3 region has the DNA TGTGCCAGCTCACCGCAACATATTAATGAAAAACTGTTTTTT. Encoded protein: CASSPQHINEKLFF. The chain employs TRBV18 and TRBJ1-4, with no clear D. Germline lookup yields CDR1 KGHSH and CDR2 LQKENI. V dropped 3 bases and J dropped 4 bases, with 9 bases sitting between them. There are 14 residues in the CDR3. The full variable domain, completed using reference TRBV18 and TRBJ1-4, is NAGVMQNPRHLVRRRGQEARLRCSPMKGHSHVYWYRQLPEEGLKFMVYLQKENIIDESGMPKERFSAEFPKEGPSILRIQQVVRGDSAAYFCASSPQHINEKLFFGSGTQLSVL.

This clone was counted a few times. The rearrangement joins TRBV12-3 or TRBV12-4 to TRBJ1-1, with a tentative D call TRBD1 (5 bases). Between the trimmed V and J ends, which lost 4 bases and 3 bases, there was a span of 15 bases. The length of the CDR3 is 15 residues. The CDR3 region is CASSWDVRGYTEAFF. For the CDR3, the DNA is TGTGCCAGCAGTTGGGACGTCCGGGGCTACACTGAAGCTTTCTTT.

By share, this clone ranks as medium-sized. V and J are TRBV6-5 and TRBJ1-1; D might be TRBD1 (6 bases). CDR3 length: 17 amino acids. Germline CDR1 and CDR2: MNHEY and SVGAGI. Trimming shortened V by 0 bases and J by 1 base, and 15 bases separated the two germline ends. The CDR3 DNA follows: TGTGCCAGCAGTTACTCGAGACGGGACACGACGAACACTGAAGCTTTCTTT. Protein: CASSYSRRDTTNTEAFF.

This clone was detected ten times or more. The chain employs TRBV2 and TRBJ1-2; the D gene is possibly TRBD1 (5 bases). V shed 10 bases and J shed 7 bases, with 13 bases lying between them. Germline loops: CDR1 SNHLY, CDR2 FYNNEI. This CDR3 spans 11 amino acids. CDR3 loop: CATKTDGGYTF. DNA for the CDR3: TGTGCCACTAAGACAGACGGTGGCTACACCTTC.

This clone was observed a single time. The rearrangement uses TRBV18 and TRBJ2-7, with D maybe TRBD1 (6 bases). CDR1 and CDR2 (germline): KGHSH, LQKENI. CDR3 length: 13 residues. V was cut by 4 bases and J by 1 base, with 8 bases left in between. CDR3 DNA sequence: TGTGCCAGCTCACGGGACAAGTCCTACGAGCAGTACTTC. Its protein is CASSRDKSYEQYF. The full variable domain, in which reference TRBV18 and TRBJ2-7 provide the parts outside the CDR3, is NAGVMQNPRHLVRRRGQEARLRCSPMKGHSHVYWYRQLPEEGLKFMVYLQKENIIDESGMPKERFSAEFPKEGPSILRIQQVVRGDSAAYFCASSRDKSYEQYFGPGTRLTVT.

This clone has at least ten counts. This sequence joins TRBV5-1 and TRBJ2-3, with 7 bases fitting TRBD1. Trimming removed 4 bases from V and 2 bases from J; junction bases left unmatched: 4. The CDR3 totals 14 residues. The V gene's germline CDR1 is SGHRS and CDR2 YFSETQ. CDR3 in DNA: TGCGCCAGCAGCCCGGGACAGTACACAGATACGCAGTATTTT. Translation gives CASSPGQYTDTQYF.

V usage is TRBV7-2 and J usage is TRBJ2-7, with TRBD2 matching 9 bases. Germline CDR1 is SGHTA and CDR2 is FQGNSA. The trim removed 3 bases at V and 4 bases at J, leaving 7 bases unmatched. CDR3 size: 15 residues. The CDR3 DNA reads as TGTGCCAGCAGCTTCTCCGTGACTAGCGGTTACGAGCAGTACTTC. Translated, it gives CASSFSVTSGYEQYF.

Many counts were recorded for this clone. The CDR3, as DNA: TGTGCCAGCAGTTACTCGCTCGGACGGTCCGGCACTGAAGCTTTCTTT. Translation: CASSYSLGRSGTEAFF. The chain links TRBV6-5 to TRBJ1-1; D ambiguous. Germline-derived CDR1 and CDR2 are MNHEY and SVGAGI. This CDR3 comprises 16 residues. Trimming shortened V by 0 bases and J by 4 bases, and 15 bases separated the two germline ends.

The chain couples TRBV11-2 to TRBJ2-1; TRBD1 matches at 9 bases. After removal of 5 bases from V and 7 bases from J, the junction contained 9 bases not matched to a gene. The CDR3 contains 15 residues. Germline values: CDR1 SGHAT, CDR2 FQNNGV. In nucleotides, the CDR3 is TGTGCCAGCAGCGAGGGACAGGGCGCAAGTAATGAGCAGTTCTTC. This encodes CASSEGQGASNEQFF.

This clone was observed many times. The CDR3 loop reads CASSLVFLAGTDTQYF. The CDR3 DNA reads as TGTGCCAGCAGCTTAGTATTCCTAGCGGGCACAGATACGCAGTATTTT. The chain has TRBV7-8 and TRBJ2-3; 7 bases line up with TRBD2. V trimming: 1 base; J trimming: 1 base; junction bases outside the gene matches: 5. The CDR3 has 16 amino acids. The germline V gene encodes CDR1 SGHVS and CDR2 FQNEAQ.

The chain combines TRBV6-5 with TRBJ2-3; the match to TRBD2 covers 8 bases. V shed 4 bases and J 3 bases; nucleotides not matched to a gene: 9. Germline V gene sequence: CDR1 MNHEY, CDR2 SVGAGI. CDR3 size: 16 residues. In DNA form, the CDR3 reads TGTGCCAGCAGTTTCGTATCGGTAGCGGGAACAGATACGCAGTATTTT. It codes for CASSFVSVAGTDTQYF.

This clone was counted at least ten times. This chain connects TRBV15 to TRBJ2-7, with 12 nucleotides matching TRBD2. Per the germline V gene, CDR1 is LNHNV and CDR2 is YYDKDF (reference sequence). The CDR3 is 18 amino acids. V lost 0 bases to trimming and J lost 3 bases; unmatched junction nucleotides: 9. CDR3 in amino acids: CATSRDYPGLAGNYEQYF. As DNA, the CDR3 is TGTGCCACCAGCAGAGATTACCCCGGACTAGCGGGAAACTACGAGCAGTACTTC.

The V gene is TRBV7-2, the J gene TRBJ2-3; D is undetermined. The CDR3 consists of 11 residues. With 6 bases removed from V and 5 bases from J, the gap between germline ends came to 6 bases. Germline V lookup: CDR1 SGHTA, CDR2 FQGNSA. The CDR3 sequence: CASRDQDTQYF. The CDR3 region has the DNA TGTGCCAGCAGAGACCAAGATACGCAGTATTTT.